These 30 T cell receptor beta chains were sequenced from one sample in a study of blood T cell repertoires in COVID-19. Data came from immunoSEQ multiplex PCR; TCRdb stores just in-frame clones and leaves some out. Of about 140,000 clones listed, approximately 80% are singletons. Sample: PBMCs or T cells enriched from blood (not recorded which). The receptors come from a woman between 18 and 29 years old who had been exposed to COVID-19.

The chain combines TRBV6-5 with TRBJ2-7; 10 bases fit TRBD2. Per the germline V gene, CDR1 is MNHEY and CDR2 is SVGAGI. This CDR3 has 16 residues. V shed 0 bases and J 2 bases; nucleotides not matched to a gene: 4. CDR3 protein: CASSYSLAGDPYEQYF. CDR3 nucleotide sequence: TGTGCCAGCAGTTACTCCCTAGCGGGAGACCCCTACGAGCAGTACTTC.

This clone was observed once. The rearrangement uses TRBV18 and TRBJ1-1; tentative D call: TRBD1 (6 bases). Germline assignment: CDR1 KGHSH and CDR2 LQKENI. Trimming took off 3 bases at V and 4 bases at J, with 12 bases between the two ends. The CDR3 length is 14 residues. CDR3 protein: CASSPPGTPTEAFF. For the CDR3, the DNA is TGTGCCAGCTCACCGCCCGGGACACCCACTGAAGCTTTCTTT.

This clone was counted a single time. The CDR3 reads CASSGQGGNQPQHF. The CDR3 bases are TGTGCCAGCAGCGGACAGGGCGGCAATCAGCCCCAGCATTTT. The chain links TRBV6-5 to TRBJ1-5; 8 nucleotides agree with TRBD1. The CDR3 length is 14 residues. From germline, CDR1 is MNHEY and CDR2 SVGAGI. With 6 bases clipped from V and 2 bases from J, the junction kept 3 bases outside the gene matches.

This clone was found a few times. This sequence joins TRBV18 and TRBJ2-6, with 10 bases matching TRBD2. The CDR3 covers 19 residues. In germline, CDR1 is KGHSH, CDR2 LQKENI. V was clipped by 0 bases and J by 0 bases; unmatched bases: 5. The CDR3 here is CASSPPNSGRPSGANVLTF. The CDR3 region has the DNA TGTGCCAGCTCACCACCTAATAGCGGGAGGCCCTCTGGGGCCAACGTCCTGACTTTC.

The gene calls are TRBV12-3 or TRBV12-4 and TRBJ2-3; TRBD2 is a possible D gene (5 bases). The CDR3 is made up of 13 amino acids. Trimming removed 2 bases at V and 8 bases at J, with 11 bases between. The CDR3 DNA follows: TGTGCCAGCAGTTTATCCTCGGGGAGTACGCAGTATTTT. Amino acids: CASSLSSGSTQYF.

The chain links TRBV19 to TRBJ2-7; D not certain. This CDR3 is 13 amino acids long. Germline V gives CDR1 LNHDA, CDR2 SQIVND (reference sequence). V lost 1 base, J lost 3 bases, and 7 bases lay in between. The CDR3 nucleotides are TGTGCCAGTAGTATAGCGGGTGGCTACGAGCAGTACTTC. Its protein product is CASSIAGGYEQYF. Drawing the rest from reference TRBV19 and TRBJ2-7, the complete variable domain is DGGITQSPKYLFRKEGQNVTLSCEQNLNHDAMYWYRQDPGQGLRLIYYSQIVNDFQKGDIAEGYSVSREKKESFPLTVTSAQKNPTAFYLCASSIAGGYEQYFGPGTRLTVT.

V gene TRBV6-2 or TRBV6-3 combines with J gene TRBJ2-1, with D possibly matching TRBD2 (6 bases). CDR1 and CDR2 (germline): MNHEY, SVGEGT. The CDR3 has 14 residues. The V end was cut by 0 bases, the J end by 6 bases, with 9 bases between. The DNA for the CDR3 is TGTGCCAGCAGTTACTCAGTGCGGGGCAATGAGCAGTTCTTC. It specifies CASSYSVRGNEQFF.

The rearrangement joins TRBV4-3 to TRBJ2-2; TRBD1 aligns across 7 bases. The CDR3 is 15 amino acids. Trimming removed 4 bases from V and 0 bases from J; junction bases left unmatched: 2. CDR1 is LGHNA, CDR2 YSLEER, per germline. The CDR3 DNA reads TGCGCCAGCAGCCGACAGGGCACGAACACCGGGGAGCTGTTTTTT. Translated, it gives CASSRQGTNTGELFF.

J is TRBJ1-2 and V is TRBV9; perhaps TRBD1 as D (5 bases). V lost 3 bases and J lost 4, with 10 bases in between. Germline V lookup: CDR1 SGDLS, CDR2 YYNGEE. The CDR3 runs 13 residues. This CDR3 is CASSGPRGYGYTF. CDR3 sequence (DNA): TGTGCCAGCAGCGGCCCAAGGGGCTATGGCTACACCTTC.

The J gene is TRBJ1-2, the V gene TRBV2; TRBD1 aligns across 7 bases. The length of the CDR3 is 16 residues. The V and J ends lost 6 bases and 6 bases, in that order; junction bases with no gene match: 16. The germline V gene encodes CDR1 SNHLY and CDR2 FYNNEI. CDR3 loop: CASRPSSQGGRNGYTF. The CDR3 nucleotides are TGTGCCAGCAGGCCAAGCTCGCAAGGGGGCCGGAATGGCTACACCTTC.

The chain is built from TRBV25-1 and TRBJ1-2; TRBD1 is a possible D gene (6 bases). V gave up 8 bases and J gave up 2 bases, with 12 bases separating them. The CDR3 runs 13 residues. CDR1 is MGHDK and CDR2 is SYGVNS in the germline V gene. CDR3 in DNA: TGTGCCAGCTCAACCGGGACAAACTATGGCTACACCTTC. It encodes CASSTGTNYGYTF.

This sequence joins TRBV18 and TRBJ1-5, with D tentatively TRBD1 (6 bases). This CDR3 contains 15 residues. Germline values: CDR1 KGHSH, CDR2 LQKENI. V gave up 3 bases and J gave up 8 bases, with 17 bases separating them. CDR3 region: CASSPQQGREKPQHF. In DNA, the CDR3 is TGTGCCAGCTCACCTCAGCAGGGGAGGGAAAAGCCCCAGCATTTT.

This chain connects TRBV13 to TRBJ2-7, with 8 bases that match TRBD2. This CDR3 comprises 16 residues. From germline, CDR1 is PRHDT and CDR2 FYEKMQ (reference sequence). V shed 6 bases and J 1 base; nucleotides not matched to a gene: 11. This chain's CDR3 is CASSPPGLVGSYEQYF. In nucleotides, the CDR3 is TGTGCCAGCAGTCCACCGGGACTAGTGGGTTCCTACGAGCAGTACTTC. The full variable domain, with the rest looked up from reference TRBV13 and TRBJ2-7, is AAGVIQSPRHLIKEKRETATLKCYPIPRHDTVYWYQQGPGQDPQFLISFYEKMQSDKGSIPDRFSAQQFSDYHSELNMSSLELGDSALYFCASSPPGLVGSYEQYFGPGTRLTVT.

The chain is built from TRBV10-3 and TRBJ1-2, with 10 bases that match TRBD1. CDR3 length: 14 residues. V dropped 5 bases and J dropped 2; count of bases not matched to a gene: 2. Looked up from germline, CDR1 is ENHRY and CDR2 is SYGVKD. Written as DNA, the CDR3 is TGTGCCATCAGTTCGGGACAGGGGAACTATGGCTACACCTTC. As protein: CAISSGQGNYGYTF.

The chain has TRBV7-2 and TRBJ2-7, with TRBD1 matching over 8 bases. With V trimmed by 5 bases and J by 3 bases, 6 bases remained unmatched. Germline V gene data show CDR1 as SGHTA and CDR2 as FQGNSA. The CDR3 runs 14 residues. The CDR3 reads CASSRTGTGYEQYF. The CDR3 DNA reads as TGTGCCAGCAGCCGCACCGGGACAGGCTACGAGCAGTACTTC.

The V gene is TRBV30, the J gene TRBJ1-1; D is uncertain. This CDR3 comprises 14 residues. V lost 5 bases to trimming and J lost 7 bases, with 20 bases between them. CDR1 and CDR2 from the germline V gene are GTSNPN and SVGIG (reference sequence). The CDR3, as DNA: TGTGCCTGGGGCACCCGGGGTCTCACACTTGAAGCTTTCTTT. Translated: CAWGTRGLTLEAFF.

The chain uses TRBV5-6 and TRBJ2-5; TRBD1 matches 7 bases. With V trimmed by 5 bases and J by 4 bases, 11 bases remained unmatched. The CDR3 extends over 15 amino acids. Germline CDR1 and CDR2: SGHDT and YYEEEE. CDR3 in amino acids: CASRRKAGTAETQYF. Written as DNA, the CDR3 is TGTGCCAGCAGACGTAAAGCCGGGACAGCAGAGACCCAGTACTTC.

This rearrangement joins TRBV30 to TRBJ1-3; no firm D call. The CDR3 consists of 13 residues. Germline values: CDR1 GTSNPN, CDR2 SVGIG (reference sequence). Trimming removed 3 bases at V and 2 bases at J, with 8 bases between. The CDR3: CAWSLNTGNTIYF. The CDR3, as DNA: TGTGCCTGGAGCCTAAATACTGGAAACACCATATATTTT.

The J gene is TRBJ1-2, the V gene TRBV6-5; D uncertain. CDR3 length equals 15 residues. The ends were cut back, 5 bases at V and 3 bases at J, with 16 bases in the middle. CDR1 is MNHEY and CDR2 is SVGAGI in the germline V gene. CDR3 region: CASSTPLRVHYGYTF. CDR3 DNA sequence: TGTGCCAGCAGTACCCCTTTGAGGGTCCACTATGGCTACACCTTC.

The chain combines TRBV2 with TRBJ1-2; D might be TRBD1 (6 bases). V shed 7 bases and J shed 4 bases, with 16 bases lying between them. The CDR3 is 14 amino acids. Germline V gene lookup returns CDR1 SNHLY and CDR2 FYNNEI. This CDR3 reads CASISIRGGYGYTF. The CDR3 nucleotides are TGTGCCAGCATATCTATTCGAGGGGGCTATGGCTACACCTTC.

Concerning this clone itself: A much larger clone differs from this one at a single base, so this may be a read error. CDR3 amino acids: CASSLQGNTEAFF. CDR3 in DNA: TGTGCCAGCAGCTTACAGGGGAACACTGAAGCTTTCTTT. The chain has TRBV7-9 and TRBJ1-1; maybe TRBD1 (5 bases). The CDR3 contains 13 residues. V was trimmed by 2 bases and J by 1 base, leaving 5 bases between them. The germline V gene encodes CDR1 SEHNR and CDR2 FQNEAQ (reference sequence).

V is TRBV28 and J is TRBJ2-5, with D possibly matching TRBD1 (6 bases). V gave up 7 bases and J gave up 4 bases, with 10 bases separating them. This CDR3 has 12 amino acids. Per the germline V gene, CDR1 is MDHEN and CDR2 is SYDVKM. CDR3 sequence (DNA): TGTGCCAGCAAGCAGGGGTTAGAGACCCAGTACTTC. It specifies CASKQGLETQYF.

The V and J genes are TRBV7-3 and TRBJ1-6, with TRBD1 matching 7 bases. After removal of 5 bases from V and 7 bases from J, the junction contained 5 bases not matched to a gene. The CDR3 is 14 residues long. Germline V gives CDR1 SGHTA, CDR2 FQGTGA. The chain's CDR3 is CASSQGQTNSPLHF. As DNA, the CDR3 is TGTGCCAGCAGCCAGGGACAGACAAATTCACCCCTCCACTTT.

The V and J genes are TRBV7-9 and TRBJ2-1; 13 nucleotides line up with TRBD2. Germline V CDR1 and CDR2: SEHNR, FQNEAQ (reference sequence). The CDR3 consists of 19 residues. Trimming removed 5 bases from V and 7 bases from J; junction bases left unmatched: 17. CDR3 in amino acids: CASSRTSGSVEGARNEQFF. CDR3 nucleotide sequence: TGTGCCAGCAGCAGGACTAGCGGGAGTGTCGAGGGGGCAAGGAATGAGCAGTTCTTC. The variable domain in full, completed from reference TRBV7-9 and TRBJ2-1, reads DTGVSQNPRHKITKRGQNVTFRCDPISEHNRLYWYRQTLGQGPEFLTYFQNEAQLEKSRLLSDRFSAERPKGSFSTLEIQRTEQGDSAMYLCASSRTSGSVEGARNEQFFGPGTRLTVL.

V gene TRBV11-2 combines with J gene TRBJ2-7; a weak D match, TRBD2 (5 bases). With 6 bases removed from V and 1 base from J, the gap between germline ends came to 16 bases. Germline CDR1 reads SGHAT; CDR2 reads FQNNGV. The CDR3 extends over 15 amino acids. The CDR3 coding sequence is TGTGCCAGCAGACCGCTTGGAGGCGGTTCCTACGAGCAGTACTTC. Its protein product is CASRPLGGGSYEQYF.

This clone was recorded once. The CDR3 here is CASRSIRSGRANNEQFF. The CDR3 nucleotides are TGTGCCAGCAGGTCGATACGTAGCGGGAGGGCAAACAATGAGCAGTTCTTC. J is TRBJ2-1 and V is TRBV11-2; 11 bases match TRBD2. The CDR3 has 17 amino acids. Germline V gene lookup returns CDR1 SGHAT and CDR2 FQNNGV. V dropped 6 bases and J dropped 5; count of bases not matched to a gene: 12.

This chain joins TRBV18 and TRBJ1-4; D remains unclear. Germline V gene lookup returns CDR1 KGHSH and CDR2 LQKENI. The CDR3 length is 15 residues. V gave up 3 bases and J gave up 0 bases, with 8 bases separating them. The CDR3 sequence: CASSPVTATNEKLFF. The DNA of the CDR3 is TGTGCCAGCTCACCCGTCACTGCAACTAATGAAAAACTGTTTTTT.

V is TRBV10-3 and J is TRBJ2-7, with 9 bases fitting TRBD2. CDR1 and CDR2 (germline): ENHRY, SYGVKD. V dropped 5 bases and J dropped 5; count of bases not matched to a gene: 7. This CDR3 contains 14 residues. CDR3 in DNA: TGTGCCATCAGTTATAGCGGGAGTGACAACGAGCAGTACTTC. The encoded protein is CAISYSGSDNEQYF.

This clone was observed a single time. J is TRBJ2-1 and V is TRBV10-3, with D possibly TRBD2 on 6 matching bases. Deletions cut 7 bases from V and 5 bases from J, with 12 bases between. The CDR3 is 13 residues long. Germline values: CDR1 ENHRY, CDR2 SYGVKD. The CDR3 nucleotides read TGTGCCATCAAAGCGACGGGGGACAATGAGCAGTTCTTC. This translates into CAIKATGDNEQFF.

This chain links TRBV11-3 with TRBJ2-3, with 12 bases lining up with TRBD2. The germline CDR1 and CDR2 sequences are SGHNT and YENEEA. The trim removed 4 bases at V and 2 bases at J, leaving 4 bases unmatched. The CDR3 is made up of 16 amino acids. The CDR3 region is CASSSGLAGITDTQYF. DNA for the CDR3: TGTGCCAGCAGCTCGGGACTAGCGGGCATCACAGATACGCAGTATTTT.